The subject of this entry is one T cell receptor beta chain. Sequenced by immunoSEQ multiplex PCR; TCRdb stores in-frame clones only, minus some. The top ten hold around 0.34% of the sample, which has roughly 90,000 clones, about nine tenths seen once. The V gene lost 3 bases and the J gene lost 1 base, with 10 bases spanning the gap. The CDR3 covers 15 residues. CDR1 and CDR2 (germline): SGHRS, YFSETQ. The sample belongs to a study of OX40 agonist ivuxolimab in advanced cancers. For the study at large: Three patients had partial responses: one hepatocellular carcinoma, two cutaneous melanoma.

The genes are TRBV5-1 and TRBJ2-2; a weak D match, TRBD2 (6 bases). The sequence was collected from an adult with an advanced solid tumor such as melanoma, head and neck, liver or kidney cancer. Sequencing was performed on CD4+ or CD8+ T cells sorted from blood, taken in a trial of the OX40 agonist ivuxolimab. As DNA, the CDR3 is TGCGCCAGCAGCTCCAACGGGGGGAACACCGGGGAGCTGTTTTTT. Translated, it gives CASSSNGGNTGELFF.